The rows below give T cell receptor beta chains drawn from one sample of a study of immune cell composition in non-small cell lung cancer. The data were produced by immunoSEQ multiplex PCR, yet TCRdb's version contains in-frame clones alone and is incomplete. The repertoire has 2,500 to 3,000 clones, about 76% of them found once; the top ten carry about 11%. Material for sequencing was lung tumor tissue. These receptors were taken from a human donor with non-small cell lung cancer. Each CDR3 is given with its conserved first and last residue. A D gene is named only where the DNA matches it firmly.

. TRBV12-5 CASGDRYSGANVLTF
. TRBV25-1 CASSEKRSYYEQYF
. TRBV27 CASSPNSHYGYTF
TRBD2 TRBV7-6 CASSLFGGGAVLESYNEQFF
TRBD1 TRBV6-5 CASSSGTGSAEAFF
TRBD1 TRBV30 CAWSRTGDTQYF
TRBD2 TRBV10-2 CASSDGLAGYNEQFF
. TRBV6-1 CASSLTGWPYGYTF
TRBD2 TRBV5-1 CASSFPSGGETQYF
TRBD1 TRBV7-2 CASSVDRGEQYF
. TRBV19 CASSIDRLYGYTF
. TRBV7-6 CASSPMEWEGMNTEAFF
. TRBV5-1 CASSLAEGVDTQYF
. TRBV9 CASSVAPVGGPQYF
. TRBV5-6 CASSLLKNTEAFF
. TRBV7-9 CASSSGVSYNSPLHF
. TRBV28 CASSLSGSGSFEKLFF
TRBD1 TRBV5-4 CASSLRTGGGEQYF
TRBD1 TRBV4-3 CASSSDRGASGPQHF
TRBD1 TRBV5-8 CASSREGTGRSPLHF
. TRBV28 CASSWANQPQHF
. TRBV6-1 CASGLTGSVNEKLFF
. TRBV7-2 CASSFQGPLVGEQYF
TRBD1 TRBV2 CASLDRGKLYEQYF
TRBD1 TRBV29-1 CSVLGPGTGSHEQYF
. TRBV19 CASSIGTAGANVLTF
. TRBV27 CASSLGGDPPQPQHF
. TRBV27 CASSPRKDSEKLFF
. TRBV5-5 CASSPVRGNQETQYF
. TRBV5-1 CASSLEVSGSGGEQYF
TRBD1 TRBV19 CASSPPGQWNTEAFF
. TRBV30 CAWRGAGGVSPLHF
TRBD2 TRBV6-6 CASGGDTSSYEQYF
TRBD2 TRBV5-1 CASSSPKGTSGGGSQETQYF
. TRBV9 CASSPTGGELFF
. TRBV9 CASSPQGGAGLNYGYTF
. TRBV4-3 CASSREGTANYGYTF